This TCR beta chain was found in a study of vaccination effects on CD4 cells after COVID-19. ViraFEST expansion of antigen-specific CD4+ T cells with viral peptide pools preceded sequencing. Investigators separated out CD4+ T cells once around 11 days of culture had passed. The culture medium for over 1.5 million PBMC per well included 9.5 to 10 IU/ml IL-2 and about 9.9 ug/ml peptides. About this clone: What it recognizes is unknown.

Some clones are missing from TCRdb's copy, which holds only in-frame ones; the method was immunoSEQ multiplex PCR. This sample yields about 31,000 clones, of which 55% to 75% are seen a single time; under 30% belongs to the top ten. The sequence was collected from a human donor who received a COVID-19 vaccine. The sequencing here drew on CD4+ T cells from PBMCs cultured with HCoV-229E spike peptides, taken before COVID-19 vaccination.

In DNA form, the CDR3 reads TGTGCCAGCAGCTTAGCCGGGACAGGGGGAGTCGAGCAGTACTTC. Translating gives CASSLAGTGGVEQYF. J is TRBJ2-7 and V is TRBV7-2; 11 bases fit TRBD1. Germline-derived CDR1 and CDR2 are SGHTA and FQGNSA. This CDR3 region has 15 residues. V shed 0 bases, J shed 6 bases, and the junction held 4 bases outside the gene matches.